The 11 T cell receptor beta chains given below trace back to one sample, sequenced in a study of OX40 agonist ivuxolimab in advanced cancers. Library creation used the immunoSEQ multiplex PCR assay. TCRdb limited this immuneACCESS table to in-frame rearrangements with V and J called. A share of clones is missing; checked studies link under half to unresolved V genes, and the rest is unexplained. The sample table holds fewer than 120,000 clones, of which more than 70% were seen once. The top ten hold 0.25% to 0.3% of the sample. The sequencing here drew on CD4+ or CD8+ T cells sorted from blood, taken in a trial of the OX40 agonist ivuxolimab. The source is an adult with an advanced solid tumor such as melanoma, head and neck, liver or kidney cancer.

The genes are TRBV6-1 and TRBJ1-5; 7 bases fit TRBD1. Germline V gives CDR1 MNHNS, CDR2 SASEGT. J gave up 4 bases and V 4 bases, and 13 bases lay outside the gene matches. The CDR3 length is 17 residues. The CDR3 DNA sequence: TGTGCCAGCAGTGCCGCCCTAGGACAGGAAAAAAATCAGCCCCAGCATTTT. It specifies CASSAALGQEKNQPQHF.

CDR3 nucleotide sequence: TGTGCCAGCAGCTTAGCGACAGAAGAGACCCAGTACTTC. Encoded protein: CASSLATEETQYF. V is TRBV13 and J is TRBJ2-5, with D possibly TRBD1 on 5 matching bases. Germline CDR1 PRHDT, CDR2 FYEKMQ (reference sequence). With 1 base removed from V and 3 bases from J, the gap between germline ends came to 6 bases. The CDR3 has 13 amino acids. The entire variable domain, with the rest obtained from reference TRBV13 and TRBJ2-5, is as follows: AAGVIQSPRHLIKEKRETATLKCYPIPRHDTVYWYQQGPGQDPQFLISFYEKMQSDKGSIPDRFSAQQFSDYHSELNMSSLELGDSALYFCASSLATEETQYFGPGTRLLVL.

V is TRBV5-4 and J is TRBJ1-5; D is possibly TRBD1 (6 bases). V was pared by 4 bases and J by 0 bases, with 11 bases between. This CDR3 has 15 amino acids. Looked up from germline, CDR1 is SGHNT and CDR2 is YYREEE (reference sequence). The CDR3 reads CASSPTGHSNQPQHF. The CDR3 DNA is TGTGCCAGCAGCCCGACAGGCCATAGCAATCAGCCCCAGCATTTT.

This clone was picked up one time. This rearrangement joins TRBV7-8 to TRBJ2-7, with 7 bases matching TRBD1. V was pared by 8 bases and J by 6 bases, with 10 bases of the junction left unmatched. The germline V gene encodes CDR1 SGHVS and CDR2 FQNEAQ. There are 13 residues in the CDR3. The CDR3 coding sequence is TGTGCCAGCTCTTCAGGGGGTCTGGGCGAGCAGTACTTC. Its translation: CASSSGGLGEQYF.

This chain connects TRBV4-2 to TRBJ1-5; 7 nucleotides align to TRBD1. CDR1 and CDR2 (germline): LGHNA, YNFKEQ. Germline trimming cut 0 bases from V and 3 bases from J; bases unmatched to any gene: 5. The CDR3 loop spans 16 amino acids. The CDR3 protein is CASSQDGGQFNQPQHF. CDR3 DNA: TGTGCCAGCAGCCAAGATGGGGGACAGTTCAATCAGCCCCAGCATTTT.

The chain is built from TRBV5-1 and TRBJ2-3; D is perhaps TRBD1 (6 bases). With 0 bases removed from V and 3 bases from J, the gap between germline ends came to 11 bases. Germline values: CDR1 SGHRS, CDR2 YFSETQ. The CDR3 loop spans 15 amino acids. The DNA for the CDR3 is TGCGCCAGCAGCTTGGACGGGACAAAGACAGATACGCAGTATTTT. It specifies CASSLDGTKTDTQYF.

The chain has TRBV6-1 and TRBJ2-5, with TRBD2 matching over 8 bases. The CDR3 totals 16 residues. Trimming took 3 bases from V and 5 from J; bases not matched to a gene: 11. Germline CDR1 and CDR2: MNHNS and SASEGT. CDR3 sequence: CASSDKRGGRVETQYF. CDR3 DNA sequence: TGTGCCAGCAGTGATAAACGCGGGGGGCGGGTGGAGACCCAGTACTTC.

The chain employs TRBV9 and TRBJ2-1; TRBD2 matches 7 bases. Trimming removed 2 bases from V and 3 bases from J; junction bases left unmatched: 11. The CDR3 is 17 residues long. Germline V gene lookup returns CDR1 SGDLS and CDR2 YYNGEE. CDR3 loop: CASSVGGGQANYNEQFF. For the CDR3, the DNA is TGTGCCAGCAGCGTCGGGGGAGGGCAGGCCAACTACAATGAGCAGTTCTTC.

This clone has a handful of counts. The junction departs from the called germline gene at one end, perhaps through a read error. The gene calls are TRBV7-7 and TRBJ2-5; 10 nucleotides line up with TRBD1. The CDR3 consists of 14 residues. Germline V gene sequence: CDR1 SSHAT, CDR2 FNYEAQ (reference sequence). CDR3 residues: CASSSRDRGETQYF. The DNA of the CDR3 is TGTGCTAGCAGTTCCCGGGACAGGGGAGAGACCCAGTACTTC. Based on the CDR3 plus reference TRBV7-7 and TRBJ2-5, the full variable domain is GAGVSQSPRYKVTKRGQDVTLRCDPISSHATLYWYQQALGQGPEFLTYFNYEAQPDKSGLPSDRFSAERPEGSISTLTIQRTEQRDSAMYRCASSSRDRGETQYFGPGTRLLVL.

The CDR3 sequence: CSARPGGYTF. In DNA, the CDR3 is TGCAGTGCCCGGCCAGGTGGCTACACCTTC. This rearrangement joins TRBV20-1 to TRBJ1-2; D is unresolved. V lost 6 bases, J lost 7 bases, and 9 bases lay in between. This CDR3 is built from 10 residues. Germline values: CDR1 DFQATT, CDR2 SNEGSKA (reference sequence).

The V and J genes are TRBV5-4 and TRBJ2-2, with 9 bases matching TRBD1. Germline CDR1 and CDR2: SGHNT and YYREEE (reference sequence). This CDR3 has 16 residues. With 4 bases clipped from V and 3 bases from J, the junction kept 7 bases outside the gene matches. CDR3 nucleotides: TGTGCCAGCAGCCTCGACAGGGGGTTGGACACCGGGGAGCTGTTTTTT. Amino acid sequence: CASSLDRGLDTGELFF.